The source of this T cell receptor beta chain is a study of human T cells and chemical hapten exposure. Time point in this sample: healthy volunteer bleed at 6 weeks. Unseparated into fractions, whole blood served as the source from which total RNA was extracted. Many counts were recorded for this clonotype. The length of the CDR3 is 16 residues. Trimming removed 8 bases from V and 2 bases from J, with 22 bases in between. Germline CDR1 and CDR2: MNHEY and SMNVEV (reference sequence). One entry per CDR3 protein results from TCRdb running MiXCR on the RACE reads. The table lists 44,000 or so distinct CDR3 sequences, 3% to 4.5% of them singletons, with 4.5% to 6.5% in the top ten.

This clonotype was sampled from a human donor in good health. Some clones in this sample may be carry-over from other donors' samples. The chain links TRBV27 to TRBJ2-7; possibly TRBD1 for D (6 bases). The sequencing input was whole blood. CDR3 protein: CASLSLGQGLAYEQYF. CDR3 sequence (DNA): TGTGCCAGCCTCTCCTTGGGGCAGGGGCTAGCCTACGAGCAGTACTTC.